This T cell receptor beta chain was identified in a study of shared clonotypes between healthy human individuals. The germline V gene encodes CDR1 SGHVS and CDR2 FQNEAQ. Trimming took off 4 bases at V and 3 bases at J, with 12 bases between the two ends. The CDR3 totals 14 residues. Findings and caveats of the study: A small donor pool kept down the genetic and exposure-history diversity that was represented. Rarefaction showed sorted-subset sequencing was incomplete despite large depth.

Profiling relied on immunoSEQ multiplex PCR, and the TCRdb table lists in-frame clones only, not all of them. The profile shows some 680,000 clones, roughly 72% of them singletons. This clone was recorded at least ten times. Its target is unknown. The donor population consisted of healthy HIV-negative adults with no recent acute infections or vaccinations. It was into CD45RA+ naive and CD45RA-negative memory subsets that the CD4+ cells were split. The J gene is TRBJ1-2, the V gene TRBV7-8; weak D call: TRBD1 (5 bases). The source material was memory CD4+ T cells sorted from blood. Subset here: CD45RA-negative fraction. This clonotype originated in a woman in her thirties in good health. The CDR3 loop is CASSSGLPDYGYTF. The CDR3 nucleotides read TGTGCCAGCAGCTCGGGACTGCCTGACTATGGCTACACCTTC.